This T cell receptor beta chain was identified during a study of blood T cell repertoires in COVID-19. The CDR3 has 16 amino acids. V was trimmed by 1 base and J by 0 bases, leaving 10 bases between them. Germline CDR1 MNHEY, CDR2 SVGEGT. The method was immunoSEQ multiplex PCR; TCRdb's version includes in-frame clones alone and lacks a portion of them. The data hold 470,000 or so clones, with 75% to 90% observed a single time. This receptor was identified in a human donor in a cohort sampled during active COVID-19. The chain couples TRBV6-2 or TRBV6-3 to TRBJ1-5; D might be TRBD1 (6 bases). The source material was peripheral blood. The CDR3 is CASSYLPRGSNQPQHF. The CDR3 nucleotides are TGTGCCAGCAGTTACTTACCCAGGGGTAGCAATCAGCCCCAGCATTTT.